The 15 T cell receptor beta chains below come from one sample, sequenced in a study of cytomegalovirus exposure and HLA in healthy donors (TCRdb year 2017). The method was the immunoSEQ multiplex PCR assay. TCRdb took over this immuneACCESS table, retaining in-frame rearrangements with V and J assigned. Such tables are incomplete; in checked studies, under half of the missing clones stem from an unresolved V gene, and the remainder is unexplained. Counted in this sample were about 190,000 clones; approximately 83% of them appeared once. Together, the top ten hold around 2.8% of the sample. Sequencing was performed on PBMCs. These receptors all stem from a woman aged 18-30 years in good health and CMV-seropositive.

The chain couples TRBV5-1 to TRBJ2-7; 9 positions agree with TRBD1. Germline CDR1 reads SGHRS; CDR2 reads YFSETQ. The CDR3 runs to 16 residues. J lost 6 bases, V lost 0 bases, and 10 bases had no gene match. The CDR3 sequence: CASSLDLGQGGREQYF. The CDR3 DNA follows: TGCGCCAGCAGCTTGGATCTGGGACAGGGAGGCCGCGAGCAGTACTTC.

The rearrangement links TRBV13 to TRBJ1-3; TRBD1 might be the D (6 bases). The CDR3 consists of 14 residues. Trimming cost V 5 bases and J 4 bases, with 12 bases left between them. Per the germline V gene, CDR1 is PRHDT and CDR2 is FYEKMQ (reference sequence). The CDR3 loop reads CASSPRGGGNTIYF. CDR3 coding DNA: TGTGCCAGCAGCCCACGGGGGGGCGGAAACACCATATATTTT.

The chain uses TRBV27 and TRBJ1-2, with D perhaps TRBD1 (6 bases). Germline-derived CDR1 and CDR2 are MNHEY and SMNVEV (reference sequence). V gave up 9 bases and J gave up 2 bases, with 19 bases separating them. The CDR3 is 15 amino acids. CDR3 in amino acids: CASSGGDTKNYGYTF. In nucleotides, the CDR3 is TGTGCCAGTTCTGGGGGGGACACAAAGAACTATGGCTACACCTTC.

The chain uses TRBV4-1 and TRBJ2-7; 8 positions match TRBD1. Germline CDR1 MGHRA, CDR2 YSYEKL. After removal of 5 bases from V and 0 bases from J, the junction contained 6 bases not matched to a gene. This CDR3 contains 15 residues. For the CDR3, the DNA is TGCGCCAGCAGCTATGGACAGGGAGGCTCCTACGAGCAGTACTTC. Its protein is CASSYGQGGSYEQYF.

This chain uses TRBV9 with TRBJ1-1; tentative D call: TRBD1 (6 bases). Germline loops: CDR1 SGDLS, CDR2 YYNGEE. The CDR3 extends over 15 amino acids. Trimming took 0 bases from V and 1 from J, leaving 10 bases between them. CDR3 coding DNA: TGTGCCAGCAGCGTAGAAGGACAGCCGAACACTGAAGCTTTCTTT. This sequence encodes CASSVEGQPNTEAFF.

The chain joins TRBV30 to TRBJ2-5; 8 bases match TRBD2. The CDR3 extends over 17 amino acids. Looked up from germline, CDR1 is GTSNPN and CDR2 is SVGIG (reference sequence). V lost 3 bases to trimming and J lost 1 base; unmatched junction nucleotides: 13. In DNA form, the CDR3 reads TGTGCCTGGAGGGGACCGAATGGGCGGGGGGCCCAAGAGACCCAGTACTTC. It specifies CAWRGPNGRGAQETQYF.

V and J are TRBV14 and TRBJ1-4; D is possibly TRBD1 (6 bases). Trimming pared 4 bases from V and 5 bases from J, leaving 8 bases between. This CDR3 contains 13 residues. Germline CDR1 and CDR2: SGHDN and FVKESK. CDR3 bases: TGTGCCAGCAGCCGAGACAGGAATGAAAAACTGTTTTTT. Amino acid sequence: CASSRDRNEKLFF.

This sequence joins TRBV5-6 and TRBJ2-1, with D unclear. The CDR3 spans 16 residues. From germline, CDR1 is SGHDT and CDR2 YYEEEE. The V end lost 0 bases, the J end lost 9 bases, and 19 bases lay between the germline ends. CDR3 coding DNA: TGTGCCAGCAGCTTGGGAGGCGCACCGAGGCCCACTGAGCAGTTCTTC. Translated: CASSLGGAPRPTEQFF.

The chain employs TRBV16 and TRBJ2-7; a weak D match, TRBD2 (7 bases). Trimming pared 9 bases from V and 0 bases from J, leaving 12 bases between. The CDR3 is 13 amino acids. CDR1 is KGHSY, CDR2 FQNENV, per germline. This CDR3 reads CASRGAASYEQYF. The CDR3 DNA is TGTGCCAGTCGGGGGGCCGCCTCCTACGAGCAGTACTTC.

This chain connects TRBV7-3 to TRBJ2-7, with TRBD1 matching over 9 bases. The junction had 6 bases not matched to a gene; V was cut back by 2 bases and J by 4 bases. Germline V gene data show CDR1 as SGHTA and CDR2 as FQGTGA. There are 15 residues in the CDR3. The CDR3 here is CASSLSGDRVYEQYF. CDR3 bases: TGTGCCAGCAGCTTATCTGGGGACAGGGTTTACGAGCAGTACTTC.

CDR3 coding DNA: TGTGCCAGCGAGTCCGACTCCACTGAAGCTTTCTTT. Its protein is CASESDSTEAFF. This chain uses TRBV6-1 with TRBJ1-1; no firm D call. Germline V gene sequence: CDR1 MNHNS, CDR2 SASEGT. Deletions cut 8 bases from V and 4 bases from J, with 11 bases between. The CDR3 length is 12 residues.

The rearrangement links TRBV19 to TRBJ2-5; TRBD2 is a possible D gene (6 bases). Trimming shortened V by 3 bases and J by 5 bases, and 10 bases separated the two germline ends. Germline values: CDR1 LNHDA, CDR2 SQIVND (reference sequence). The CDR3 runs to 13 residues. Here the CDR3 reads CASSIMGGETQYF. CDR3 in DNA: TGTGCCAGTAGTATTATGGGAGGCGAGACCCAGTACTTC.

The genes are TRBV12-5 and TRBJ2-1; TRBD2 matches 8 bases. The trim removed 3 bases at V and 2 bases at J, leaving 3 bases unmatched. The CDR3 loop spans 15 amino acids. Germline V gene lookup returns CDR1 LGHNT and CDR2 FRNRAP. This chain's CDR3 is CASGFVAGPYNEQFF. The CDR3 DNA sequence: TGTGCTAGTGGTTTTGTAGCGGGGCCCTACAATGAGCAGTTCTTC.

The chain couples TRBV11-2 to TRBJ1-2, with 9 bases aligning to TRBD1. V gave up 9 bases and J gave up 5 bases; unmatched junction bases: 10. The CDR3 length is 14 residues. The germline gives CDR1 SGHAT, CDR2 FQNNGV. CDR3 coding DNA: TGTGCCAGTACCCGGGACAGGGACTTTTATGGCTACACCTTC. It yields the protein CASTRDRDFYGYTF.

The chain joins TRBV28 to TRBJ1-2; D is unclear. The CDR3 runs 14 residues. Deletions cut 5 bases from V and 1 base from J, with 11 bases between. CDR1 and CDR2 (germline): MDHEN, SYDVKM. The DNA of the CDR3 is TGTGCCAGCAGTCATACCCAGGATAACTATGGCTACACCTTC. Amino acids: CASSHTQDNYGYTF.